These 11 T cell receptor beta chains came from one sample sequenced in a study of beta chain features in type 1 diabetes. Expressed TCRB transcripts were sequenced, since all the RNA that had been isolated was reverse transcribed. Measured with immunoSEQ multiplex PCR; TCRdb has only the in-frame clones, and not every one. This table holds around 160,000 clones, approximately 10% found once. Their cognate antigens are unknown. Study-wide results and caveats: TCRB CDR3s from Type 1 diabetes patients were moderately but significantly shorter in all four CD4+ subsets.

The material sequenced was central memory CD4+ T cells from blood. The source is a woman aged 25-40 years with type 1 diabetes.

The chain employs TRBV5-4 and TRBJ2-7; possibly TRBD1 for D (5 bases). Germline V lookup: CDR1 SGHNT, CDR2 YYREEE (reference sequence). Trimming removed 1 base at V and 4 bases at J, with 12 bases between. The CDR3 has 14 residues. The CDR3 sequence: CASSLTGAGYEQYF. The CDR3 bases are TGTGCCAGCAGCTTGACTGGGGCAGGTTACGAGCAGTACTTC.

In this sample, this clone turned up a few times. This chain's CDR3 is CASTRDRGSEQYF. The CDR3, as DNA: TGTGCCAGCACCCGGGACAGGGGGAGCGAGCAGTACTTC. V gene TRBV13 combines with J gene TRBJ2-7; 11 nucleotides align to TRBD1. J lost 6 bases, V lost 7 bases, and 5 bases had no gene match. This CDR3 comprises 13 residues. Germline V gene lookup returns CDR1 PRHDT and CDR2 FYEKMQ (reference sequence).

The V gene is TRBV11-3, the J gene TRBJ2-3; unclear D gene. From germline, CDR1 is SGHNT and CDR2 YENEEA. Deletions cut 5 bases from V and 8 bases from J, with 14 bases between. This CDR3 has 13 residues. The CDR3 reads CASSPARLSTQYF. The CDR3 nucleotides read TGTGCCAGCAGCCCCGCCAGGCTAAGTACGCAGTATTTT.

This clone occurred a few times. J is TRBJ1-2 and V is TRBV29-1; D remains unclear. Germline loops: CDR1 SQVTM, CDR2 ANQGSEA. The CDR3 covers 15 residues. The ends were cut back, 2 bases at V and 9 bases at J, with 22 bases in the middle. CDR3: CSVERGATGSTSYTF. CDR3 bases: TGCAGCGTTGAAAGAGGAGCTACGGGGTCGACGAGCTACACCTTC.

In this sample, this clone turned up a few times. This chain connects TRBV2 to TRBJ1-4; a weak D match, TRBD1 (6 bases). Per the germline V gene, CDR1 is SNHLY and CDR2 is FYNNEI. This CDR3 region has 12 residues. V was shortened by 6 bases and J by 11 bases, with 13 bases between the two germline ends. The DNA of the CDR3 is TGTGCCAGCAGGTTCAGGGGAGAGAAACTGTTTTTT. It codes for CASRFRGEKLFF. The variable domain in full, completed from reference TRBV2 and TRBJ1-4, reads EPEVTQTPSHQVTQMGQEVILRCVPISNHLYFYWYRQILGQKVEFLVSFYNNEISEKSEIFDDQFSVERPDGSNFTLKIRSTKLEDSAMYFCASRFRGEKLFFGSGTQLSVL.

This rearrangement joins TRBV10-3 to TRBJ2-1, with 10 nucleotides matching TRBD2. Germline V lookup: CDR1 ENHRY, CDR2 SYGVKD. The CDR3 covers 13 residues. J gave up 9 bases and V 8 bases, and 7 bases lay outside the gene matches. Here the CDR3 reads CAIQVSGGPEQFF. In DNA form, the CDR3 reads TGTGCCATCCAAGTTAGCGGGGGGCCTGAGCAGTTCTTC.

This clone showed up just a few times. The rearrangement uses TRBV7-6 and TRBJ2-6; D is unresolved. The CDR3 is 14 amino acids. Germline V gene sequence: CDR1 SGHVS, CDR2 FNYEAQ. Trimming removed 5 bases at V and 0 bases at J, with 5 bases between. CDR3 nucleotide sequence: TGTGCCAGCAGCACGAGCTCTGGGGCCAACGTCCTGACTTTC. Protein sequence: CASSTSSGANVLTF.

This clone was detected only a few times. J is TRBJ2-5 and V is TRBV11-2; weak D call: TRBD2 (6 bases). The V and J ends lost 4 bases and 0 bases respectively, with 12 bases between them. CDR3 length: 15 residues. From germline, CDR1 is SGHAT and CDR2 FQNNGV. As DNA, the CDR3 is TGTGCCAGCAGCTCGGGGCGGGACTACCAAGAGACCCAGTACTTC. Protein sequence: CASSSGRDYQETQYF.

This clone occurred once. In DNA form, the CDR3 reads TGTGCCAGCAGCTCGTCCCCACTGACTGCGTCTGGAAACACCATATATTTT. Its translation: CASSSSPLTASGNTIYF. The chain carries TRBV7-2 and TRBJ1-3; no firm D call. This CDR3 region has 17 residues. Per germline, CDR1 SGHTA and CDR2 FQGNSA. Trimming removed 4 bases at V and 1 base at J, with 17 bases between.

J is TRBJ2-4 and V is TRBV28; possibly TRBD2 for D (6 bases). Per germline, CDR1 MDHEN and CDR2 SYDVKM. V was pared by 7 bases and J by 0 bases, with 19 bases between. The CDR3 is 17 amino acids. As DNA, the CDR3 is TGTGCCAGCATTTCAAGTACTAGCTCCCCAGCCAAAAACATTCAGTACTTC. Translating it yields CASISSTSSPAKNIQYF.

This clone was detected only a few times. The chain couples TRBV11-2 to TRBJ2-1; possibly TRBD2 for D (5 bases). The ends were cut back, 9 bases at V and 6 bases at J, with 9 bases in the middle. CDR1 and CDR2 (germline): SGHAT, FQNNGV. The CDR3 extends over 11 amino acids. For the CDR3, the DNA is TGTGCCAGGGCACGGGGCAATGAGCAGTTCTTC. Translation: CARARGNEQFF.